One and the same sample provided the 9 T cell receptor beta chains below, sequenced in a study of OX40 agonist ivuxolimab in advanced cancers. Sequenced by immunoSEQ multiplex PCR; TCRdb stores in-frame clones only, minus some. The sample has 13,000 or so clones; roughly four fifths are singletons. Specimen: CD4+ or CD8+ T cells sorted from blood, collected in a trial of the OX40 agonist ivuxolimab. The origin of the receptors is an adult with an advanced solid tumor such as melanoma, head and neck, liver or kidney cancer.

Here the CDR3 reads CASSSWGGAGPAFTDTQYF. The CDR3 nucleotides read TGTGCCAGCAGCTCGTGGGGGGGGGCCGGACCCGCTTTCACAGATACGCAGTATTTT. The chain uses TRBV5-6 and TRBJ2-3; D possibly corresponds to TRBD2 (7 bases). V shed 3 bases and J shed 2 bases, with 25 bases lying between them. The CDR3 sequence is 19 residues long. CDR1 is SGHDT and CDR2 is YYEEEE in the germline V gene.

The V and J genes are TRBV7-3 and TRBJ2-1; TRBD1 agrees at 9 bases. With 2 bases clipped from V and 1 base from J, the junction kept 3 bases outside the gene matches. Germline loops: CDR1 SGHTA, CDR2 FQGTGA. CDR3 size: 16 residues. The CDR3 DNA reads TGTGCCAGCAGCTTACGCGACAGGGGGTCCTACAATGAGCAGTTCTTC. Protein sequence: CASSLRDRGSYNEQFF.

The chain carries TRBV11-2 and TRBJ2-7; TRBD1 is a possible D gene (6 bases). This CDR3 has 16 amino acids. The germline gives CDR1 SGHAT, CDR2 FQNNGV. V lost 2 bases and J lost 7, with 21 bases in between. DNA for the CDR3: TGTGCCAGCAGCTTAAACGGCGATATCAGAACAGGGGAGCAGTACTTC. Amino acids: CASSLNGDIRTGEQYF.

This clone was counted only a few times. The CDR3 DNA is TGTGCCACCAGCAGAGATCGGAGGGGGCTAGCGGACAATGAGCAGTTCTTC. It is translated as CATSRDRRGLADNEQFF. The chain uses TRBV15 and TRBJ2-1; D assignment may be TRBD1 or TRBD2 (7 bases each). CDR3 length: 17 amino acids. The germline CDR1 and CDR2 sequences are LNHNV and YYDKDF (reference sequence). V lost 0 bases, J lost 5 bases, and 17 bases lay in between.

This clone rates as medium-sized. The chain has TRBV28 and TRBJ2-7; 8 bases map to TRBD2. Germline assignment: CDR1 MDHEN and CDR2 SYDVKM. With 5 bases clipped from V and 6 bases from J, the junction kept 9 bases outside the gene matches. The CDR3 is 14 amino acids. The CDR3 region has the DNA TGTGCCAGCAGTGAACTAGCGGCCTCAGGCGAGCAGTACTTC. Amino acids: CASSELAASGEQYF. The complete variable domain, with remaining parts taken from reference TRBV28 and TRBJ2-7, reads DVKVTQSSRYLVKRTGEKVFLECVQDMDHENMFWYRQDPGLGLRLIYFSYDVKMKEKGDIPEGYSVSREKKERFSLILESASTNQTSMYLCASSELAASGEQYFGPGTRLTVT.

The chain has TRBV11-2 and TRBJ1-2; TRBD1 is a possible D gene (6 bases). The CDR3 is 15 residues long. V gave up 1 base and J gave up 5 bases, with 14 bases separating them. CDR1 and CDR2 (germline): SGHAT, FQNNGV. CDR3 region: CASSLAPGEEYGYTF. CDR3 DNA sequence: TGTGCCAGCAGCTTAGCCCCAGGGGAAGAGTATGGCTACACCTTC.

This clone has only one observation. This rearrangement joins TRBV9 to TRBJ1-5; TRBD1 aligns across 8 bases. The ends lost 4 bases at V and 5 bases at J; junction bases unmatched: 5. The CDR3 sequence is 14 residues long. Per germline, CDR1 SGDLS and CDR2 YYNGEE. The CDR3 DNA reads TGTGCCAGCAGCCGCGGGACAGGTGATCAGCCCCAGCATTTT. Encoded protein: CASSRGTGDQPQHF.

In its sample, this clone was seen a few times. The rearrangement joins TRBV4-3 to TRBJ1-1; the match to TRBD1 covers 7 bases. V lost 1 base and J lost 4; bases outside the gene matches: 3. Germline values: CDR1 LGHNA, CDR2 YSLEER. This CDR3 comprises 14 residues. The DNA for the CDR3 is TGCGCCAGCAGCCAAGGGACAGGCTTCACTGAAGCTTTCTTT. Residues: CASSQGTGFTEAFF.

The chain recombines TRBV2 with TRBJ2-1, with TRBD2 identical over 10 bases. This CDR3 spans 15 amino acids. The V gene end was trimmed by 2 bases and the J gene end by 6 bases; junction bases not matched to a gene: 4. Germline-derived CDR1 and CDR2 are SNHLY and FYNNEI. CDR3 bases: TGTGCCAGCAGTGAAAATAGCGGGAGGTTCAATGAGCAGTTCTTC. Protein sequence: CASSENSGRFNEQFF.